The 27 T cell receptor beta chains presented below share a single source sample, sequenced in a study of blood T cells in healthy people across ages. It was with a sample-barcoded 5' primer and a J-beta primer mix that a second PCR of about 6 to 12 cycles was run. MiXCR, run by TCRdb on the 5' RACE reads, gives a single entry per CDR3 protein. The table lists approximately 780,000 distinct CDR3 sequences, around 24% of them singletons. The sample was also linked to a second study, of T cells of mothers and their children.

Sequenced input: blood. The receptors stem from a boy younger than 18 in good health.

This clonotype has only a few counts. The chain couples TRBV9 to TRBJ1-2; D is unresolved. CDR1 and CDR2 from the germline V gene are SGDLS and YYNGEE. Trimming removed 1 base from V and 0 bases from J, with 16 bases in between. The CDR3 has 17 amino acids. CDR3 amino acids: CASSVQLGWEPNYGYTF. DNA for the CDR3: TGTGCCAGCAGCGTACAGCTGGGATGGGAACCTAACTATGGCTACACCTTC.

Only a few counts were recorded for this clonotype. The chain carries TRBV30 and TRBJ2-7; perhaps TRBD1 as D (6 bases). Trimming stripped 3 bases from V and 9 bases from J, with 21 bases between. The CDR3 runs to 14 residues. Germline CDR1 GTSNPN, CDR2 SVGIG (reference sequence). CDR3 loop: CAWSVPGQIQVQYF. CDR3 coding DNA: TGTGCCTGGAGCGTCCCCGGACAGATTCAAGTGCAGTACTTC. The entire variable domain, with the rest obtained from reference TRBV30 and TRBJ2-7, is as follows: SQTIHQWPATLVQPVGSPLSLECTVEGTSNPNLYWYRQAAGRGLQLLFYSVGIGQISSEVPQNLSASRPQDRQFILSSKKLLLSDSGFYLCAWSVPGQIQVQYFGPGTRLTVT.

The rearrangement links TRBV5-5 to TRBJ2-5; a possible D gene is TRBD2 (5 bases). CDR1 is SGHKS, CDR2 YYEKEE, per germline (reference sequence). V lost 4 bases and J lost 4, with 14 bases in between. The CDR3 loop spans 14 amino acids. CDR3 residues: CASSLQDGGETQYF. CDR3 bases: TGTGCCAGCAGCCTGCAAGACGGAGGAGAGACCCAGTACTTC.

Comment on this clonotype: This may stem from a read error, because a much larger clone lies one nucleotide away. This sequence joins TRBV20-1 and TRBJ2-7, with unresolved D. Trimming stripped 7 bases from V and 5 bases from J, with 15 bases between. CDR1 is DFQATT and CDR2 is SNEGSKA in the germline V gene (reference sequence). CDR3 length: 12 amino acids. CDR3 sequence: CSGRRVRDEQYF. CDR3 nucleotides: TGCAGTGGGCGTCGGGTAAGGGACGAGCAGTACTTC.

The J gene is TRBJ2-7, the V gene TRBV11-3; D may match TRBD1 or TRBD2 (5 bases each). Trimming removed 5 bases at V and 5 bases at J, with 34 bases between. The CDR3 is 20 amino acids. Germline V gene data show CDR1 as SGHNT and CDR2 as YENEEA. The CDR3 spells CASSPRPIVTTAMGVDEQYF. CDR3 DNA: TGTGCCAGCAGCCCCCGGCCAATAGTGACGACGGCTATGGGGGTAGACGAGCAGTACTTC.

This clonotype was seen more than once but under ten times. The rearrangement joins TRBV3-1 to TRBJ2-3; the D gene could be TRBD1 or TRBD2 (5 bases each). Trimming cost V 0 bases and J 4 bases, with 8 bases left between them. Germline V gene data show CDR1 as LGHDT and CDR2 as YNNKEL (reference sequence). This CDR3 spans 14 amino acids. The CDR3 here is CASSQDGAADTQYF. CDR3 coding DNA: TGTGCCAGCAGCCAAGACGGGGCGGCAGATACGCAGTATTTT.

The rearrangement joins TRBV12-3 or TRBV12-4 to TRBJ1-1; D is uncertain. Trimming shortened V by 6 bases and J by 5 bases, and 16 bases separated the two germline ends. The CDR3 loop spans 14 amino acids. CDR3 sequence reads: CASSLGGSRTEAFF. CDR3 DNA sequence: TGTGCCAGCAGCCTTGGAGGGAGCAGAACTGAAGCTTTCTTT.

CDR3 residues: CASSLTMEQFF. CDR3 coding DNA: TGTGCCAGCAGCTTGACCATGGAGCAGTTCTTC. This chain joins TRBV7-2 and TRBJ2-1; D remains unclear. The CDR3 runs 11 residues. Deletions cut 3 bases from V and 10 bases from J, with 7 bases between. The germline V gene has CDR1 SGHTA and CDR2 FQGNSA.

There are many counts of this clonotype. The chain recombines TRBV12-3 or TRBV12-4 with TRBJ2-5; D possibly matches TRBD1 or TRBD2 (6 bases each). This CDR3 has 12 amino acids. The V end was cut by 8 bases, the J end by 5 bases, with 12 bases between. The DNA of the CDR3 is TGTGCCAGCCGTCGAGGGGGGGAGACCCAGTACTTC. Translating gives CASRRGGETQYF.

This clonotype was detected a few times. The V and J genes are TRBV4-1 and TRBJ1-5; 7 bases match TRBD1. CDR3 length equals 15 residues. The J segment lost 4 bases and the V segment lost 3 bases, leaving 6 bases of the junction unmatched. From germline, CDR1 is MGHRA and CDR2 YSYEKL. CDR3 protein: CASSHVQGGNQPQHF. In DNA form, the CDR3 reads TGCGCCAGCAGCCACGTCCAGGGGGGGAATCAGCCCCAGCATTTT.

The chain couples TRBV28 to TRBJ1-2, with unresolved D. Germline V gene sequence: CDR1 MDHEN, CDR2 SYDVKM. The CDR3 runs 15 residues. V lost 6 bases and J lost 0, with 14 bases in between. CDR3 DNA: TGTGCCAGCAGCCTTAGGTGGGGTTCTAACTATGGCTACACCTTC. Translating it yields CASSLRWGSNYGYTF.

In this sample, this clonotype turned up many times. Here the CDR3 DNA reads TGTGCCAGCAGCCCGACTAGCGGGGGGGCCCGGGAGACCCAGTACTTC. The encoded protein is CASSPTSGGARETQYF. J is TRBJ2-5 and V is TRBV3-1, with 14 bases lining up with TRBD2. The CDR3 has 16 amino acids. Germline lookup yields CDR1 LGHDT and CDR2 YNNKEL (reference sequence). J was trimmed by 5 bases and V by 4 bases; bases with no gene match: 6.

This clonotype has just one count. The chain combines TRBV5-1 with TRBJ2-5; TRBD1 agrees at 9 bases. The tail of the sequence fits TRBJ2-1 better, so the J call may be wrong. Germline assignment: CDR1 SGHRS and CDR2 YFSETQ. The CDR3 covers 16 residues. The CDR3 protein is CASSLEGTGSSNEQFF. For the CDR3, the DNA is TGCGCCAGCAGCTTGGAGGGGACAGGGAGTAGCAATGAGCAGTTCTTC.

V is TRBV7-9 and J is TRBJ2-4; D is uncertain. This CDR3 region has 16 residues. V was pared by 5 bases and J by 0 bases, with 14 bases between. Germline-derived CDR1 and CDR2 are SEHNR and FQNEAQ (reference sequence). CDR3 sequence reads: CASSPRPVGAKNIQYF. The CDR3 region has the DNA TGTGCCAGCAGCCCACGGCCCGTCGGAGCCAAAAACATTCAGTACTTC.

This clonotype was observed a handful of times. The CDR3 loop reads CASSEGAASGNTIYF. CDR3 nucleotides: TGTGCCAGCAGTGAAGGGGCGGCTTCTGGAAACACCATATATTTT. V and J are TRBV6-1 and TRBJ1-3; D uncertain. Germline V CDR1 and CDR2: MNHNS, SASEGT. Trimming removed 1 base from V and 1 base from J, with 8 bases in between. The length of the CDR3 is 15 residues.

The rearrangement links TRBV7-9 to TRBJ2-1; 9 bases align to TRBD2. Germline V gene sequence: CDR1 SEHNR, CDR2 FQNEAQ (reference sequence). Trimming at V came to 5 bases and at J to 0 bases, leaving 5 bases not matched to a gene. The CDR3 is made up of 16 amino acids. The CDR3 DNA follows: TGTGCCAGCAGCCCGGGAGCGGGGGGCTCCTACAATGAGCAGTTCTTC. This sequence encodes CASSPGAGGSYNEQFF.

The chain has TRBV7-3 and TRBJ2-5, with 7 bases aligning to TRBD2. Germline trimming cut 4 bases from V and 4 bases from J; bases unmatched to any gene: 3. Germline CDR1 and CDR2: SGHTA and FQGTGA. The CDR3 length is 13 residues. The CDR3 DNA sequence: TGTGCCAGCAGCTCTGAGCGGGGAGAGACCCAGTACTTC. Protein sequence: CASSSERGETQYF.

This clonotype was seen more than once but under ten times. V usage is TRBV5-1 and J usage is TRBJ2-5; 16 bases fit TRBD2. The CDR3 covers 16 residues. Germline CDR1 is SGHRS and CDR2 is YFSETQ. The junction had 4 bases not matched to a gene; V was cut back by 3 bases and J by 5 bases. The CDR3 bases are TGCGCCAGCAGCTCGGGACTAGCGGGGGGGATTGAGACCCAGTACTTC. Its translation: CASSSGLAGGIETQYF.

This clonotype was seen more than once but under ten times. The chain recombines TRBV5-6 with TRBJ2-7; D unresolved. Trimming took 2 bases from V and 6 from J, leaving 6 bases between them. Germline CDR1 and CDR2: SGHDT and YYEEEE. There are 11 residues in the CDR3. The DNA for the CDR3 is TGTGCCAGCAGCTTTACCCGCGAGCAGTACTTC. Translating it yields CASSFTREQYF.

This clonotype has only a few counts. V is TRBV10-2 and J is TRBJ1-4; D not certain. The CDR3 extends over 14 amino acids. Trimming removed 3 bases from V and 2 bases from J, with 7 bases in between. CDR1 is WSHSY, CDR2 SAAADI, per germline. CDR3 in amino acids: CASSEGHTNEKLFF. In nucleotides, the CDR3 is TGCGCCAGCAGTGAAGGGCACACTAATGAAAAACTGTTTTTT.

This clonotype was seen a handful of times. Mismatch with germline at one junction end may stem from a read error. This chain uses TRBV6-5 with TRBJ2-3; D possibly corresponds to TRBD2 (7 bases). CDR1 MNHEY and CDR2 SVGAGI come from the germline V gene. CDR3 length: 16 residues. In nucleotides, the CDR3 is TGTGCCAGCAGTTACATGAGCGGCGGGGGCGCAGATACGCGGTATTTT. It specifies CASSYMSGGGADTRYF.

The chain carries TRBV3-1 and TRBJ2-1; TRBD2 matches 8 bases. Germline-derived CDR1 and CDR2 are LGHDT and YNNKEL (reference sequence). CDR3 length: 16 residues. The junction had 5 bases not matched to a gene; V was cut back by 4 bases and J by 0 bases. The CDR3 nucleotides are TGTGCCAGCAGCCCATTGCGGGGGGTCTCCTACAATGAGCAGTTCTTC. This codes for CASSPLRGVSYNEQFF.

V is TRBV29-1 and J is TRBJ2-5; no definite D call. This CDR3 spans 12 amino acids. Germline values: CDR1 SQVTM, CDR2 ANQGSEA. Trimming shortened V by 3 bases and J by 2 bases, and 7 bases separated the two germline ends. CDR3 in amino acids: CSVDRQQETQYF. In nucleotides, the CDR3 is TGCAGCGTTGATCGGCAACAAGAGACCCAGTACTTC.

The V and J genes are TRBV4-3 and TRBJ2-5, with TRBD2 identical over 9 bases. The CDR3 is made up of 15 amino acids. V lost 3 bases, J lost 1 base, and 3 bases stayed unmatched. Germline V gives CDR1 LGHNA, CDR2 YSLEER. DNA of the CDR3: TGCGCCAGCAGCCAGGGACTAGCTATCCAAGAGACCCAGTACTTC. As protein: CASSQGLAIQETQYF.

This clonotype appeared a few times. This CDR3 is CASKRRDYSSDEQFF. For the CDR3, the DNA is TGTGCCAGCAAGCGCCGGGACTACTCTTCCGATGAGCAGTTCTTC. The chain recombines TRBV6-1 with TRBJ2-1; 7 nucleotides match TRBD2. Trimming took 7 bases from V and 8 from J; bases not matched to a gene: 14. Germline loops: CDR1 MNHNS, CDR2 SASEGT. This CDR3 has 15 residues.

The chain joins TRBV18 to TRBJ1-6, with 7 bases matching TRBD1. The CDR3 extends over 19 amino acids. The germline CDR1 and CDR2 sequences are KGHSH and LQKENI. The V and J ends lost 6 bases and 0 bases, in that order; junction bases with no gene match: 14. The chain's CDR3 is CASSFGTVMDSSYNSPLHF. In DNA form, the CDR3 reads TGTGCCAGCTCCTTCGGGACAGTTATGGACAGCTCCTATAATTCACCCCTCCACTTT.

In its sample, this clonotype was seen a few times. V and J are TRBV6-1 and TRBJ2-1, with 12 bases that match TRBD2. CDR1 and CDR2 (germline): MNHNS, SASEGT. V lost 7 bases, J lost 1 base, and 14 bases stayed unmatched. This CDR3 spans 19 amino acids. CDR3 nucleotides: TGTGCCAGCAAGTACGGACTAGCGGGGAGCAGGGGTTCCTACAATGAGCAGTTCTTC. Protein: CASKYGLAGSRGSYNEQFF.